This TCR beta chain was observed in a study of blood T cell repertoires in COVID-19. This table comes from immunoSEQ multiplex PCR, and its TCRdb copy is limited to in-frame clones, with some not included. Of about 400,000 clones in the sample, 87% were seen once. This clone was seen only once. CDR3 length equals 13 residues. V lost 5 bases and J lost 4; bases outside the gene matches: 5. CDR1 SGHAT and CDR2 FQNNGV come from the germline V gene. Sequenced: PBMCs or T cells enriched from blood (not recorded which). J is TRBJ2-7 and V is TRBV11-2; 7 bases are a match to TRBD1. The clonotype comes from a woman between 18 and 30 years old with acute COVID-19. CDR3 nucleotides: TGTGCCAGCAGCCCCGACAGGGTATACGAGCAGTACTTC. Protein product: CASSPDRVYEQYF.